This T cell receptor (beta chain) was identified in a study of OX40 agonist ivuxolimab in advanced cancers. This clone appeared once. The antigen is undetermined. Broader study findings: Part of the nonresponder group also had normalized T-cell clonal expansion that was low. There was clonal expansion of CD4+ and CD8+ blood T cells by week 6 at 0.1 to 3.0 mg/kg. More expanded clones were seen, on average, in CD8+ T cells than in CD4+. Determination of antigen specificity was not performed for the expanded peripheral T cells.

Germline loops: CDR1 MNHNS, CDR2 SASEGT. Trimming took 4 bases from V and 9 from J; bases not matched to a gene: 12. The CDR3 is made up of 16 amino acids. Assay used: immunoSEQ multiplex PCR; TCRdb lists only in-frame clones, some missing. The data show just over 35,000 clones, 76% seen once. The TCR comes from an adult with an advanced solid tumor such as melanoma, head and neck, liver or kidney cancer. Sequencing used CD4+ or CD8+ T cells sorted from blood, obtained in a trial of the OX40 agonist ivuxolimab. J is TRBJ2-1 and V is TRBV6-1, with TRBD2 identical over 10 bases. The CDR3 spells CASSGPLAGVRGEQFF. The DNA of the CDR3 is TGTGCCAGCAGTGGACCCCTAGCGGGGGTACGGGGTGAGCAGTTCTTC.